The 15 T cell receptor beta chains given below trace back to one sample, sequenced in a study of Tregs in tolerant kidney transplant recipients. Mixed chimerism was transient after nonmyeloablative marrow transplants from related graft donors. The repertoire was sequenced with immunoSEQ multiplex PCR; TCRdb's copy has only in-frame clones and lacks some. Altogether some 47,000 clones are present, about 92% being singletons, with the ten largest covering roughly 15%. The input for sequencing was CD8+ T cells from blood (PBMCs), taken 12 months after the transplant. These receptors all come from a human patient who received a combined kidney and bone marrow transplant. Some T cells may be the graft donor's.

This clone is medium-sized within its sample. The rearrangement uses TRBV4-3 and TRBJ1-2, with D unclear. CDR1 and CDR2 (germline): LGHNA, YSLEER. Between the trimmed V and J ends, which lost 4 bases and 0 bases, there was a span of 15 bases. The CDR3 spans 16 residues. The CDR3 DNA follows: TGCGCCAGCAGCCTCAAGCCCGGGGAAACTAACTATGGCTACACCTTC. Protein sequence: CASSLKPGETNYGYTF.

Turning to this clone: Other DNA sequences in the same sample also yield this CDR3. The CDR3, as DNA: TGTGCCAGCAGCATCGGACAGGGGGATTCACCCCTCCACTTT. Translation: CASSIGQGDSPLHF. The chain links TRBV7-9 to TRBJ1-6; TRBD1 agrees at 10 bases. The CDR3 runs 14 residues. CDR1 SEHNR and CDR2 FQNEAQ come from the germline V gene (reference sequence). Unmatched junction bases numbered 3, after V lost 5 bases and J lost 8 bases.

The rearrangement joins TRBV7-3 to TRBJ1-1; 7 bases agree with TRBD1. The CDR3 spans 13 residues. V shed 8 bases and J 5 bases; nucleotides not matched to a gene: 8. Germline V CDR1 and CDR2: SGHTA, FQGTGA. The CDR3, as DNA: TGTGCCAGCCGAGGGGGCATGGCGACTGAAGCTTTCTTT. Its translation: CASRGGMATEAFF.

This clone was recorded a few times. The V call is TRBV29-1, the J call TRBJ2-1; TRBD2 agrees at 11 bases. CDR1 and CDR2 (germline): SQVTM, ANQGSEA. This CDR3 is built from 21 residues. The trim removed 5 bases at V and 8 bases at J, leaving 29 bases unmatched. The CDR3 protein is CSVSGIRRTGATSGSNDEQFF. In nucleotides, the CDR3 is TGCAGCGTTAGTGGGATTCGAAGGACAGGGGCAACTAGCGGGAGTAACGATGAGCAGTTCTTC.

The genes are TRBV7-9 and TRBJ2-5; a weak D match, TRBD2 (6 bases). This CDR3 spans 16 amino acids. The V and J ends lost 5 bases and 1 base respectively, with 17 bases between them. Per germline, CDR1 SEHNR and CDR2 FQNEAQ (reference sequence). This chain's CDR3 is CASSPGLSKSQETQYF. DNA for the CDR3: TGTGCCAGCAGCCCCGGACTATCGAAATCCCAAGAGACCCAGTACTTC. Filled out from reference TRBV7-9 and TRBJ2-5, the complete variable domain reads DTGVSQNPRHKITKRGQNVTFRCDPISEHNRLYWYRQTLGQGPEFLTYFQNEAQLEKSRLLSDRFSAERPKGSFSTLEIQRTEQGDSAMYLCASSPGLSKSQETQYFGPGTRLLVL.

The V call is TRBV19, the J call TRBJ2-7; a possible D gene is TRBD2 (7 bases). The CDR3 loop spans 14 amino acids. V was pared by 2 bases and J by 3 bases, with 11 bases between. CDR1 and CDR2 from the germline V gene are LNHDA and SQIVND (reference sequence). CDR3 nucleotide sequence: TGTGCCAGTAGTATAAAAGGGGGGGGCTACGAGCAGTACTTC. Translating gives CASSIKGGGYEQYF.

This clone was observed once. This chain links TRBV19 with TRBJ2-7, with 10 bases that match TRBD1. After removal of 7 bases from V and 3 bases from J, the junction contained 6 bases not matched to a gene. CDR1 and CDR2 from the germline V gene are LNHDA and SQIVND (reference sequence). CDR3 size: 14 residues. The chain's CDR3 is CASNPRDRGYEQYF. Written as DNA, the CDR3 is TGTGCCAGTAACCCCCGGGACAGGGGCTACGAGCAGTACTTC.

The CDR3 bases are TGTGCCAGCAGTGTACAGTCTAACTATGGCTACACCTTC. The encoded protein is CASSVQSNYGYTF. The chain uses TRBV6-5 and TRBJ1-2; D unresolved. CDR1 MNHEY and CDR2 SVGAGI come from the germline V gene. Between the trimmed V and J ends, which lost 5 bases and 0 bases, there was a span of 7 bases. The CDR3 covers 13 residues.

The chain uses TRBV5-6 and TRBJ2-1; D gene ambiguous. The length of the CDR3 is 12 residues. Between the trimmed V and J ends, which lost 1 base and 6 bases, there was a span of 5 bases. Per the germline V gene, CDR1 is SGHDT and CDR2 is YYEEEE. This CDR3 is CASSLMRNEQFF. DNA for the CDR3: TGTGCCAGCAGCTTGATGCGCAATGAGCAGTTCTTC.

This chain connects TRBV6-6 to TRBJ1-1; 7 nucleotides line up with TRBD1. V shed 2 bases, J shed 7 bases, and the junction held 7 bases outside the gene matches. This CDR3 spans 14 amino acids. Germline values: CDR1 MNHNY, CDR2 SVGAGI (reference sequence). The CDR3, as DNA: TGTGCCAGCAGTTACAACGAGGGACAGATTGAAGCTTTCTTT. This encodes CASSYNEGQIEAFF.

Here the CDR3 DNA reads TGCGCCAGCAGCCAAGATAGAGCAGGACTCGGCTATGGCTACACCTTC. Residues: CASSQDRAGLGYGYTF. The chain carries TRBV4-3 and TRBJ1-2; D gene uncertain. Trimming shortened V by 0 bases and J by 4 bases, and 15 bases separated the two germline ends. Looked up from germline, CDR1 is LGHNA and CDR2 is YSLEER. The CDR3 sequence is 16 residues long.

The chain joins TRBV4-1 to TRBJ1-6; D perhaps matches TRBD1 (6 bases). Germline loops: CDR1 MGHRA, CDR2 YSYEKL. CDR3 length: 15 amino acids. V lost 0 bases to trimming and J lost 11 bases, with 14 bases between them. Here the CDR3 reads CASSQEPGQSAPLHF. CDR3 DNA sequence: TGCGCCAGCAGCCAAGAACCCGGACAGTCAGCACCCCTCCACTTT.

The chain joins TRBV5-1 to TRBJ2-7, with unresolved D. CDR1 SGHRS and CDR2 YFSETQ come from the germline V gene. Trimming stripped 4 bases from V and 4 bases from J, with 12 bases between. The length of the CDR3 is 13 residues. The CDR3 DNA reads as TGCGCCAGCAGCCAAGAACTCGTTTACGAGCAGTACTTC. Protein product: CASSQELVYEQYF. The full variable domain, completed using reference TRBV5-1 and TRBJ2-7, is KAGVTQTPRYLIKTRGQQVTLSCSPISGHRSVSWYQQTPGQGLQFLFEYFSETQRNKGNFPGRFSGRQFSNSRSEMNVSTLELGDSALYLCASSQELVYEQYFGPGTRLTVT.

This clone was seen just once. The chain couples TRBV7-9 to TRBJ2-5; 9 nucleotides line up with TRBD1. J gave up 1 base and V 3 bases, and 3 bases lay outside the gene matches. This CDR3 contains 15 residues. Germline CDR1 reads SEHNR; CDR2 reads FQNEAQ (reference sequence). The CDR3, as DNA: TGTGCCAGCAGCTTTGTGGACAGGGGCCAAGAGACCCAGTACTTC. It codes for CASSFVDRGQETQYF.

This chain connects TRBV5-6 to TRBJ2-1; possibly TRBD2 for D (5 bases). The CDR3 extends over 15 amino acids. Germline V gene lookup returns CDR1 SGHDT and CDR2 YYEEEE. Trimming took 5 bases from V and 9 from J, leaving 21 bases between them. In DNA, the CDR3 is TGTGCCAGCAGTCATCTGACTACGTCCCCATTTGAGCAGTTCTTC. The encoded protein is CASSHLTTSPFEQFF.